This T cell receptor (beta chain) was obtained from a study of blood T cell repertoires in COVID-19. Study details: Whether acute or convalescent, the COVID-19 samples came from the United States, Italy and Spain. PBMCs, B-cell-depleted T cells, or T cells provided the cDNA or gDNA that made up the material.

Those enrolled in Seattle joined during active infection and were followed longitudinally afterward. Germline V gives CDR1 SEHNR, CDR2 FQNEAQ (reference sequence). The CDR3 sequence is 17 residues long. The trim removed 1 base at V and 3 bases at J, leaving 9 bases unmatched. Under the authors' procedure: Amplification of reference gene primers was used by the study to estimate nucleated cell counts. Measured with immunoSEQ multiplex PCR; TCRdb has only the in-frame clones, and not every one. V and J calls and clone size follow that table, whereas D and trimming were derived from the DNA. This table holds about 260,000 clones, around 90% found once.

The chain employs TRBV7-9 and TRBJ2-3; 8 bases match TRBD2. The material sequenced was peripheral blood. The origin of this receptor is a woman aged 60-75 years with COVID-19, enrolled during active disease. CDR3: CASSLDLSGGPTDTQYF. As DNA, the CDR3 is TGTGCCAGCAGCTTAGATTTGTCGGGAGGGCCGACAGATACGCAGTATTTT.